This T cell receptor (beta chain) was retrieved from a study of beta chain features in type 1 diabetes. Study-wide results and caveats: A greater similarity of naive, central memory and Treg TCRB repertoires was seen among patients than among healthy donors. Significant though moderate, a shortening of TCRB CDR3s appeared in all four CD4+ subsets of Type 1 diabetes patients.

As concerns this clone: Its matching antigen is unknown. A read error may be the cause here, since a much bigger clone is one base away.

The CDR3 is 12 amino acids. Trimming left V 2 bases short and J 6 bases short, with 7 bases between. Per the germline V gene, CDR1 is LGHNA and CDR2 is YNFKEQ. CD45RO/CCR7/CD25/CD127/CD95/CD27 sorting isolated CD4+ naive, central memory, regulatory and stem cell-like memory cells. All of the isolated RNA was reverse transcribed, so expressed TCRB transcripts were sequenced. Profiled with immunoSEQ multiplex PCR; TCRdb holds only in-frame clones, not every one. Among about 160,000 clones listed, 6.5% to 10% were seen once. The sequence was collected from a woman between 18 and 29 years old with type 1 diabetes. The sample was central memory CD4+ T cells from blood. This sequence joins TRBV4-2 and TRBJ1-2; the D is unclear. CDR3 sequence reads: CASSQSGHGYTF. CDR3 nucleotides: TGTGCCAGCAGCCAAAGCGGTCATGGCTACACCTTC.